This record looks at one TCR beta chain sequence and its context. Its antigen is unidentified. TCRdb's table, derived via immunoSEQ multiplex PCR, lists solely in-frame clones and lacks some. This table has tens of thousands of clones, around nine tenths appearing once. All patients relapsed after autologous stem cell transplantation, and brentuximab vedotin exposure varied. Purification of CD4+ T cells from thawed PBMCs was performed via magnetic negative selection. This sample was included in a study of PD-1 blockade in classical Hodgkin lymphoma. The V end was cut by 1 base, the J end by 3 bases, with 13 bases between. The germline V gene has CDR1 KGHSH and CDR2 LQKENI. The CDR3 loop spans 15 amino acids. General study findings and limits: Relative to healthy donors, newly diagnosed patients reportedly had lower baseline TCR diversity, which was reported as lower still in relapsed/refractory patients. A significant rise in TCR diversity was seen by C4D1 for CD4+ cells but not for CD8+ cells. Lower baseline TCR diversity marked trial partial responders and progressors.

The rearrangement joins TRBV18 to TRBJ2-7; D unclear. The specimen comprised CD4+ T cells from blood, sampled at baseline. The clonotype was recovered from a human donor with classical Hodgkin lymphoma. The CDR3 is CASSPRGRNDYEQYF. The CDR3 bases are TGTGCCAGCTCACCACGTGGTCGCAACGACTACGAGCAGTACTTC.